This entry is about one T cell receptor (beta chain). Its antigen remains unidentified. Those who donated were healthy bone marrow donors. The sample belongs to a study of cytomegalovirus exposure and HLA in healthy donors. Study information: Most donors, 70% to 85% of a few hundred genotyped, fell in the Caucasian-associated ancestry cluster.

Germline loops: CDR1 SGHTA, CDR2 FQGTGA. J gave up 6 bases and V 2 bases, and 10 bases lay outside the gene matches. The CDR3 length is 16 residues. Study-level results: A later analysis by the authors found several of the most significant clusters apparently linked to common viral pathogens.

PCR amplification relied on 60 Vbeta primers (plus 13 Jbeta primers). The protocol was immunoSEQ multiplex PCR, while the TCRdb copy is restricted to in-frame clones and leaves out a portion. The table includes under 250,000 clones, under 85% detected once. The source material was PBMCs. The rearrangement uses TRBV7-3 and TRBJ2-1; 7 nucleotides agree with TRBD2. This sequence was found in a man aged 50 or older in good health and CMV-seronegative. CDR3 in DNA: TGTGCCAGCAGCTTACACCCCGCGGGAGTCGGCAATGAGCAGTTCTTC. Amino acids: CASSLHPAGVGNEQFF.